This section outlines one T cell receptor (beta chain) sequence together with its context. No antigen is known for it. The sample originates from a study of lymphopenia after photon versus proton radiotherapy. General study points: After the lymphocyte nadir, photon-treated repertoires showed oligoclonal expansion, especially of CD8+ Temra cells. Only patients who died were analyzed for survival; proton advantage is unproven.

V dropped 0 bases and J dropped 1 base, with 5 bases sitting between them. The CDR3 sequence is 13 residues long. Per the germline V gene, CDR1 is SGHDT and CDR2 is YYEEEE. Sequencing used immunoSEQ multiplex PCR; TCRdb keeps in-frame clones, though not all of them. The table has about 30,000 clones, 94% seen once. The material was peripheral blood, obtained from a patient treated with photon-based radiotherapy. V gene TRBV5-6 combines with J gene TRBJ2-7; D is ambiguous. This sequence originates from a woman aged 50 to 60 with cholangiocarcinoma. This chain's CDR3 is CASSLAQSYEQYF. In DNA form, the CDR3 reads TGTGCCAGCAGCTTGGCGCAGTCCTACGAGCAGTACTTC.